This T cell receptor (beta chain) was identified in a study of cytomegalovirus exposure and HLA in healthy donors. General study results and limits: In a later analysis, TCR association rates varied by HLA locus: DRB1 most, HLA-C fewest. Analysis performed later showed TCR beta chains linked to HLA being more clonally expanded than equally common others. Cytomegalovirus-associated status was assigned to 150 or so TCR beta chains.

This clone appeared a single time. Its specificity is unknown. Other DNA sequences of this sample code for an identical CDR3. The PCR made use of 60 Vbeta and 13 Jbeta primers. Original data processing: Approximately 12 million of the approximately 80 million unique TCR beta chains counted in a later analysis were shared. The data were produced by immunoSEQ multiplex PCR, yet TCRdb's version contains in-frame clones alone and is incomplete. The V and J calls and clone size are taken from that table; D and trimming were inferred from the DNA. The sample has around 160,000 clones; around 75% are singletons. Deletions cut 0 bases from V and 2 bases from J, with 8 bases between. There are 14 residues in the CDR3. The germline V gene encodes CDR1 SGDLS and CDR2 YYNGEE.

This clonotype was obtained from a woman between 40 and 55 years old in good health and CMV-seropositive. Sample: PBMCs. This chain joins TRBV9 and TRBJ1-2; D not resolved. The CDR3 region has the DNA TGTGCCAGCAGCGTAGGCGGGCAGAACTATGGCTACACCTTC. Translated: CASSVGGQNYGYTF.